These 4 T cell receptor beta chains originate from one sample sequenced in a study of T cell responses to AZD1222 COVID-19 vaccine. Produced via immunoSEQ multiplex PCR; TCRdb's table is partial and in-frame only. The table has roughly 98,000 clones, about nine tenths seen once. Here the sequenced sample was peripheral blood, taken 28 days after the second AZD1222 dose. The receptors stem from an adult who received the AZD1222 COVID-19 vaccine.

V gene TRBV29-1 combines with J gene TRBJ2-1, with unresolved D. The CDR3 has 14 amino acids. The V gene lost 5 bases and the J gene lost 6 bases, with 17 bases spanning the gap. The germline V gene has CDR1 SQVTM and CDR2 ANQGSEA. The CDR3 region is CSVRFRHSTNEQFF. CDR3 nucleotide sequence: TGCAGCGTTCGGTTTAGACACTCGACCAATGAGCAGTTCTTC.

This sequence joins TRBV3-1 (or the pseudogene TRBV3-2) and TRBJ1-4; 9 bases align to TRBD1. The V segment lost 4 bases and the J segment 6 bases; nucleotides outside the gene matches: 3. This CDR3 is built from 14 residues. Germline V gene lookup returns CDR1 LGHDT and CDR2 YNNKEL (reference sequence). The CDR3 DNA is TGTGCCAGCAGCCCCCGGGACAGGGATGAAAAACTGTTTTTT. It encodes CASSPRDRDEKLFF.

This chain uses TRBV5-1 with TRBJ1-2, with D unresolved. With 0 bases removed from V and 8 bases from J, the gap between germline ends came to 17 bases. The CDR3 runs to 15 residues. CDR1 SGHRS and CDR2 YFSETQ come from the germline V gene. CDR3: CASSLGVGSPAGYTF. CDR3 coding DNA: TGCGCCAGCAGCTTGGGAGTCGGATCCCCGGCGGGCTACACCTTC.

The rearrangement uses TRBV5-1 and TRBJ2-5; weak D call: TRBD2 (6 bases). The V and J ends lost 0 bases and 5 bases respectively, with 11 bases between them. CDR1 is SGHRS, CDR2 YFSETQ, per germline. The CDR3 has 14 residues. The CDR3 nucleotides are TGCGCCAGCAGCTTGGGCGGGGATGCGGAGACCCAGTACTTC. Protein sequence: CASSLGGDAETQYF.